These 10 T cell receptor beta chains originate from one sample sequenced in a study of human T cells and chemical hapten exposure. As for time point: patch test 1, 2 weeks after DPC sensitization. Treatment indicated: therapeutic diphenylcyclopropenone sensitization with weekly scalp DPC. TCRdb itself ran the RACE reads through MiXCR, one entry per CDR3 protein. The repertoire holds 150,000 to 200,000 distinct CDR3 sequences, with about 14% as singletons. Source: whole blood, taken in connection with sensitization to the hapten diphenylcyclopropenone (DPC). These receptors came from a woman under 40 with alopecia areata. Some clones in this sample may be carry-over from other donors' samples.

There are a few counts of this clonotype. Here the CDR3 reads CASSFGTLGNTIYF. CDR3 bases: TGTGCCAGCTCCTTCGGGACATTGGGAAACACCATATATTTT. This chain connects TRBV18 to TRBJ1-3, with D possibly being TRBD1 (6 bases). V lost 6 bases and J lost 4, with 13 bases in between. CDR3 length equals 14 residues. The germline V gene has CDR1 KGHSH and CDR2 LQKENI.

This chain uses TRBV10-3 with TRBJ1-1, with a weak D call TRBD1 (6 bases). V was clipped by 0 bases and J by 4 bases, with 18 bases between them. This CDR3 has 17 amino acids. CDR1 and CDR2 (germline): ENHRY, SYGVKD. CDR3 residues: CAISESPPGAMLTEAFF. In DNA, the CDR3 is TGTGCCATCAGTGAGTCGCCCCCGGGGGCTATGCTCACTGAAGCTTTCTTT.

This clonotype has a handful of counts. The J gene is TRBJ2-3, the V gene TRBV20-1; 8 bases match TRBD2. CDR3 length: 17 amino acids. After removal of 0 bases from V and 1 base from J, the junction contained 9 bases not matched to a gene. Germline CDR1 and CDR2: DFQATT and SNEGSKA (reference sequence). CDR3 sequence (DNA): TGCAGTGCTAGAGATCTGGGGAGCGGGAGCCGCACAGATACGCAGTATTTT. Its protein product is CSARDLGSGSRTDTQYF.

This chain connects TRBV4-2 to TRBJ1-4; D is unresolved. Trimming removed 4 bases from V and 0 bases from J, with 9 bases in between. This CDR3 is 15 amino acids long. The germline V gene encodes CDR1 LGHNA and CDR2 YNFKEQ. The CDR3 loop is CASSRASATNEKLFF. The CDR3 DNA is TGTGCCAGCAGCCGGGCATCAGCAACTAATGAAAAACTGTTTTTT.

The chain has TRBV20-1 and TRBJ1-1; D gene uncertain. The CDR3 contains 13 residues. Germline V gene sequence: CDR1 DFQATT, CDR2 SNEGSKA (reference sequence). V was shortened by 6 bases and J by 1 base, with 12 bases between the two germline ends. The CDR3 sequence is CSARNEANTEAFF. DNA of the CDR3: TGCAGTGCCCGAAACGAGGCGAACACTGAAGCTTTCTTT.

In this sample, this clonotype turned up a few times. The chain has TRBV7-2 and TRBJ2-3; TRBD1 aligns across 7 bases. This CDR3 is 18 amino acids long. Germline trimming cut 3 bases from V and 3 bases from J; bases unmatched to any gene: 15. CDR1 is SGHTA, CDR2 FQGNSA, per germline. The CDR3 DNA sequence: TGTGCCAGCAGCTTTGTTGTGGGACAGCCGAGACGGACAGATACGCAGTATTTT. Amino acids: CASSFVVGQPRRTDTQYF.

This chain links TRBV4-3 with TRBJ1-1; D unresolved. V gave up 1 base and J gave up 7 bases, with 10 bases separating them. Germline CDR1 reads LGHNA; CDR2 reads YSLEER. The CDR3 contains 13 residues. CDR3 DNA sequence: TGCGCCAGCAGCCAAGGGTCGGACGTTGAAGCTTTCTTT. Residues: CASSQGSDVEAFF.

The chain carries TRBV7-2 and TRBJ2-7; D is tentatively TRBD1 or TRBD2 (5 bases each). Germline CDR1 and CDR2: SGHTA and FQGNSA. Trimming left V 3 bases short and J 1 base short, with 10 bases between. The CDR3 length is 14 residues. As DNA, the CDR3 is TGTGCCAGCAGCTTCCGGGACCATTCCTACGAGCAGTACTTC. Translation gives CASSFRDHSYEQYF.

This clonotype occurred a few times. CDR3 sequence: CASSYSLFRQGGMSDTQYF. The CDR3 coding sequence is TGTGCCAGCAGTTACTCGCTATTCCGACAGGGGGGAATGTCAGATACGCAGTATTTT. This chain connects TRBV6-2 or TRBV6-3 to TRBJ2-3; 9 bases are a match to TRBD1. CDR3 size: 19 residues. Germline-derived CDR1 and CDR2 are MNHEY and SVGEGT. V lost 0 bases and J lost 4; bases outside the gene matches: 14.

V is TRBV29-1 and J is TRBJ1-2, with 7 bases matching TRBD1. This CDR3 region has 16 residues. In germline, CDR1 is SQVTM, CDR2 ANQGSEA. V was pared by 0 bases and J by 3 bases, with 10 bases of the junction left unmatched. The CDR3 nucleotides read TGCAGCGTTGAAGATCTCAAAAAACAGGGGTACTATGGCTACACCTTC. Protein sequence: CSVEDLKKQGYYGYTF. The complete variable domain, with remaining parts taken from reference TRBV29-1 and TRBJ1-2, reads SAVISQKPSRDICQRGTSLTIQCQVDSQVTMMFWYRQQPGQSLTLIATANQGSEATYESGFVIDKFPISRPNLTFSTLTVSNMSPEDSSIYLCSVEDLKKQGYYGYTFGSGTRLTVV.